Shown below are 3 T cell receptor beta chains from a single sample sequenced in a study of vaccination effects on CD4 cells after COVID-19. ViraFEST assay sequencing came after antigen-specific CD4+ T cells were expanded with viral peptide pools. CD4+ T cells were isolated after less than 13 days of culture. All participants had two doses of either the BNT162b2 or mRNA-1273 vaccine. No antigens are known for them. Generated by immunoSEQ multiplex PCR, the TCRdb table keeps only in-frame clones and is missing some. The table lists tens of thousands of clones, roughly 73% of them singletons. This specimen was CD4+ T cells from PBMCs cultured with HCoV-OC43 spike peptides, taken after COVID-19 vaccination. The subset here: HCoV-OC43 spike overlapping peptide pool stimulation. All receptors come from a human donor who received a COVID-19 vaccine.

The V gene is TRBV6-5, the J gene TRBJ2-5; D tentatively reads TRBD1 or TRBD2 (6 bases each). V lost 11 bases to trimming and J lost 4 bases, with 20 bases between them. CDR1 is MNHEY and CDR2 is SVGAGI in the germline V gene. The CDR3 runs 14 residues. CDR3 sequence reads: CAGRAAGGGETQYF. Here the CDR3 DNA reads TGTGCCGGCCGCGCTGCCGGGGGCGGAGAGACCCAGTACTTC.

The V and J genes are TRBV10-1 and TRBJ2-1; TRBD2 aligns across 8 bases. Unmatched junction bases numbered 10, after V lost 2 bases and J lost 7 bases. CDR1 and CDR2 (germline): WNHNN, SYGVQD (reference sequence). The CDR3 contains 16 residues. The CDR3 region is CASSEVKAGVWNEQFF. The CDR3 DNA sequence: TGCGCCAGCAGTGAGGTAAAAGCGGGGGTTTGGAATGAGCAGTTCTTC.

The chain links TRBV27 to TRBJ2-5; 10 nucleotides agree with TRBD2. The CDR3 is 16 amino acids. The germline V gene has CDR1 MNHEY and CDR2 SMNVEV (reference sequence). Trimming removed 5 bases from V and 4 bases from J; junction bases left unmatched: 10. The CDR3 loop is CASSLGQRGGLETQYF. CDR3 in DNA: TGTGCCAGCAGTCTGGGCCAGCGGGGGGGTTTAGAGACCCAGTACTTC.